This TCR beta chain was sequenced for a study of cytomegalovirus exposure and HLA in healthy donors. Vbeta (60) and Jbeta (13) primers were used in the PCR. The data were produced by immunoSEQ multiplex PCR, yet TCRdb's version contains in-frame clones alone and is incomplete. The repertoire holds under 150,000 clones, with about 81% as singletons. Study results and caveats: In an earlier analysis, productive rearrangement rates for most beta V segments clustered near 87% or 30%. A likely sequencing artifact accounted for one observed cluster of highly shared sequence variants. In a later analysis, TCR association rates varied by HLA locus: DRB1 most, HLA-C fewest.

About this clone: What it recognizes is unknown.

The CDR3 loop spans 16 amino acids. Germline CDR1 is MDHEN and CDR2 is SYDVKM. The V gene end was trimmed by 4 bases and the J gene end by 6 bases; junction bases not matched to a gene: 8. Specimen: PBMCs. The chain recombines TRBV28 with TRBJ1-4; TRBD1 agrees at 10 bases. This clonotype was obtained from a middle-aged woman in good health and CMV-seropositive. CDR3 sequence reads: CASSWGLTGGDEKLFF. DNA of the CDR3: TGTGCCAGCAGTTGGGGTCTGACAGGGGGCGATGAAAAACTGTTTTTT.